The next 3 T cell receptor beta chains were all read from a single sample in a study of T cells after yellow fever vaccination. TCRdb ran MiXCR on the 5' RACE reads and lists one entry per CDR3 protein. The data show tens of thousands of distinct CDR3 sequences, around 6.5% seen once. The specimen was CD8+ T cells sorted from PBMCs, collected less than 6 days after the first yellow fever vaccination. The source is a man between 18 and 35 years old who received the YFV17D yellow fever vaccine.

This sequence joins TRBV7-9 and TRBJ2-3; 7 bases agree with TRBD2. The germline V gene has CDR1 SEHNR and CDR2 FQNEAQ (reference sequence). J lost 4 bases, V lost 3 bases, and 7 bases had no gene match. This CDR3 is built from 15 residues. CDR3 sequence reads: CASSLVGRAADTQYF. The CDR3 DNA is TGTGCCAGCAGCTTGGTAGGGAGGGCGGCAGATACGCAGTATTTT.

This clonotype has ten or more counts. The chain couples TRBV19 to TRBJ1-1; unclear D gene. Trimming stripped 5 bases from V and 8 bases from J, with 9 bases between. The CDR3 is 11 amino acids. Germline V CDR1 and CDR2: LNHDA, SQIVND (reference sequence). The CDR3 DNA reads TGTGCCAGTAGTCACGTATCGGAAGCTTTCTTT. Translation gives CASSHVSEAFF.

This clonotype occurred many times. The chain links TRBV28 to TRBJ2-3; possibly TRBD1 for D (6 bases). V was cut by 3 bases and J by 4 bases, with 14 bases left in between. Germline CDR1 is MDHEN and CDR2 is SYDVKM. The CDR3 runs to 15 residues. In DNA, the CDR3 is TGTGCCAGCAGTTTGGGCAGGGGATATGCAGATACGCAGTATTTT. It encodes CASSLGRGYADTQYF. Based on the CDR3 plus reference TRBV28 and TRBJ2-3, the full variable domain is DVKVTQSSRYLVKRTGEKVFLECVQDMDHENMFWYRQDPGLGLRLIYFSYDVKMKEKGDIPEGYSVSREKKERFSLILESASTNQTSMYLCASSLGRGYADTQYFGPGTRLTVL.